The 20 T cell receptor beta chains given below trace back to one sample, sequenced in a study of blood T cell repertoires in COVID-19. Using immunoSEQ multiplex PCR, the repertoire was profiled, and TCRdb retains in-frame clones only, with some absent. The sample consists of 200,000 to 300,000 clones, about 80% of them appearing once. The sample was peripheral blood. These receptors were collected from an elderly woman with acute or convalescent COVID-19.

The rearrangement uses TRBV28 and TRBJ1-6; D might be TRBD1 (6 bases). The germline gives CDR1 MDHEN, CDR2 SYDVKM. The CDR3 sequence is 15 residues long. V shed 5 bases and J shed 9 bases, with 17 bases lying between them. The CDR3: CASSLRTVTLSPLHF. For the CDR3, the DNA is TGTGCCAGCAGTCTGAGGACAGTCACCCTTTCACCCCTCCACTTT.

The V gene is TRBV5-1, the J gene TRBJ1-2; D possibly corresponds to TRBD1 (5 bases). CDR3 length: 17 amino acids. Germline CDR1 reads SGHRS; CDR2 reads YFSETQ. Trimming removed 0 bases from V and 2 bases from J, with 17 bases in between. CDR3: CASSLGGAQAVNYGYTF. DNA for the CDR3: TGCGCCAGCAGCTTGGGGGGTGCACAGGCAGTGAACTATGGCTACACCTTC.

In this sample, this clone turned up a few times. The chain employs TRBV27 and TRBJ2-5, with D perhaps matching TRBD1 (6 bases). In germline, CDR1 is MNHEY, CDR2 SMNVEV (reference sequence). CDR3 length equals 14 residues. The V end lost 2 bases, the J end lost 4 bases, and 11 bases lay between the germline ends. The CDR3 nucleotides are TGTGCCAGCAGTTTAACAGGGCTCCCAGAGACCCAGTACTTC. As protein: CASSLTGLPETQYF.

The chain uses TRBV3-1 (or the pseudogene TRBV3-2) and TRBJ2-3; 11 nucleotides align to TRBD2. J lost 2 bases, V lost 3 bases, and 7 bases had no gene match. Germline V gene sequence: CDR1 LGHDT, CDR2 YNNKEL (reference sequence). This CDR3 comprises 17 residues. CDR3 loop: CASSHPLAGGITDTQYF. CDR3 DNA sequence: TGTGCCAGCAGCCACCCGCTAGCGGGGGGCATCACAGATACGCAGTATTTT.

The V gene is TRBV3-1 (or the pseudogene TRBV3-2), the J gene TRBJ1-2, with a weak D call TRBD1 (6 bases). The germline V gene has CDR1 LGHDT and CDR2 YNNKEL (reference sequence). V was pared by 6 bases and J by 0 bases, with 14 bases between. This CDR3 is 15 amino acids long. CDR3 bases: TGTGCCAGCAGGATGGGGGGGGGCTCTAACTATGGCTACACCTTC. It encodes CASRMGGGSNYGYTF.

The chain joins TRBV29-1 to TRBJ2-2, with 9 bases that match TRBD1. The CDR3 spans 14 residues. The germline V gene encodes CDR1 SQVTM and CDR2 ANQGSEA. Trimming at V came to 6 bases and at J to 4 bases, leaving 6 bases not matched to a gene. CDR3 in DNA: TGCAGCGTCGTCCCGACAGGGGGCACCGGGGAGCTGTTTTTT. This sequence encodes CSVVPTGGTGELFF.

There are a few counts of this clone. J is TRBJ1-4 and V is TRBV28; D is perhaps TRBD1 (6 bases). Germline CDR1 is MDHEN and CDR2 is SYDVKM. The ends were cut back, 7 bases at V and 0 bases at J, with 21 bases in the middle. The CDR3 runs 18 residues. This chain's CDR3 is CASTKAVGGQATNEKLFF. The CDR3, as DNA: TGTGCCAGCACTAAAGCTGTCGGGGGGCAAGCAACTAATGAAAAACTGTTTTTT.

V is TRBV6-5 and J is TRBJ1-1; D unresolved. Germline V CDR1 and CDR2: MNHEY, SVGAGI. This CDR3 spans 15 amino acids. V was pared by 2 bases and J by 4 bases, with 14 bases between. This CDR3 is CASSYLGPEGTEAFF. CDR3 in DNA: TGTGCCAGCAGTTACCTCGGACCCGAGGGCACTGAAGCTTTCTTT.

This clone was recorded a few times. This chain joins TRBV28 and TRBJ2-5; 10 bases map to TRBD2. The CDR3 consists of 17 residues. Trimming cost V 3 bases and J 4 bases; bases outside gene matches: 11. In germline, CDR1 is MDHEN, CDR2 SYDVKM. The CDR3 DNA reads TGTGCCAGCAGTTTCGAGTATAGTAGCGGGGGGTCAGAGACCCAGTACTTC. Protein product: CASSFEYSSGGSETQYF.

The rearrangement links TRBV5-4 to TRBJ1-4, with TRBD1 as a possible D gene (6 bases). Trimming cost V 0 bases and J 4 bases, with 13 bases left between them. From germline, CDR1 is SGHNT and CDR2 YYREEE (reference sequence). This CDR3 region has 16 residues. CDR3 sequence (DNA): TGTGCCAGCAGCTTGGCATCTGGACAGATTAATGAAAAACTGTTTTTT. Translation gives CASSLASGQINEKLFF.

The V call is TRBV28, the J call TRBJ1-6; 8 positions match TRBD1. From germline, CDR1 is MDHEN and CDR2 SYDVKM. J lost 5 bases, V lost 5 bases, and 8 bases had no gene match. CDR3 length equals 16 residues. The CDR3, as DNA: TGTGCCAGCAGTGAAAGGACAGGGCGGAATAATTCACCCCTCCACTTT. Translating gives CASSERTGRNNSPLHF. Combining the CDR3 with reference TRBV28 and TRBJ1-6 gives the whole variable domain DVKVTQSSRYLVKRTGEKVFLECVQDMDHENMFWYRQDPGLGLRLIYFSYDVKMKEKGDIPEGYSVSREKKERFSLILESASTNQTSMYLCASSERTGRNNSPLHFGNGTRLTVT.

The rearrangement joins TRBV12-3 or TRBV12-4 to TRBJ1-2; TRBD1 matches 8 bases. The CDR3 consists of 13 residues. The J segment lost 5 bases and the V segment lost 10 bases, leaving 9 bases of the junction unmatched. CDR3: CATHRTGPYGYTF. CDR3 in DNA: TGTGCCACCCACCGGACAGGGCCTTATGGCTACACCTTC.

The chain links TRBV7-9 to TRBJ1-2; 8 bases line up with TRBD1. With 5 bases clipped from V and 7 bases from J, the junction kept 3 bases outside the gene matches. The germline V gene encodes CDR1 SEHNR and CDR2 FQNEAQ (reference sequence). This CDR3 region has 12 residues. The CDR3 DNA reads TGTGCCAGCAGCGCAGGGGGCGGTGGCTACACCTTC. It translates to CASSAGGGGYTF.

This clone appeared once. The chain couples TRBV4-1 to TRBJ1-2; 7 bases are a match to TRBD1. The CDR3 consists of 19 residues. Germline CDR1 reads MGHRA; CDR2 reads YSYEKL. V dropped 1 base and J dropped 1; count of bases not matched to a gene: 15. The CDR3 sequence: CASSQASRSGGRINYGYTF. The DNA for the CDR3 is TGCGCCAGCAGCCAAGCCAGCAGGTCAGGGGGAAGGATTAACTATGGCTACACCTTC.

The genes are TRBV10-3 and TRBJ1-6; no clear D. This CDR3 comprises 13 residues. CDR1 and CDR2 from the germline V gene are ENHRY and SYGVKD. V lost 4 bases to trimming and J lost 9 bases, with 10 bases between them. The CDR3 sequence: CAISVTQVSPLHF. The CDR3 DNA reads as TGTGCCATCAGTGTGACCCAGGTTTCACCCCTCCACTTT.

V is TRBV7-9 and J is TRBJ2-3; TRBD2 aligns across 7 bases. The CDR3 runs 15 residues. The V and J ends lost 5 bases and 6 bases, in that order; junction bases with no gene match: 11. Germline V lookup: CDR1 SEHNR, CDR2 FQNEAQ (reference sequence). CDR3 region: CASSTGTTTQDTQYF. CDR3 nucleotides: TGTGCCAGCAGCACCGGGACTACGACACAGGATACGCAGTATTTT.

The count of this clone is one. This sequence joins TRBV7-9 and TRBJ1-1, with D hard to call. The V and J ends lost 3 bases and 0 bases respectively, with 11 bases between them. Germline values: CDR1 SEHNR, CDR2 FQNEAQ (reference sequence). CDR3 length: 15 amino acids. The CDR3 loop is CASSLLFGVNTEAFF. The CDR3 nucleotides are TGTGCCAGCAGCTTGTTGTTCGGAGTGAACACTGAAGCTTTCTTT.

This sequence joins TRBV5-1 and TRBJ2-1; 7 bases line up with TRBD2. CDR1 and CDR2 (germline): SGHRS, YFSETQ. Losses at the gene ends were 4 bases for V and 0 bases for J; bases not matched to a gene: 4. The CDR3 extends over 15 amino acids. The CDR3 DNA reads TGCGCCAGCAGCACCCGGGACTACTCCTACAATGAGCAGTTCTTC. It encodes CASSTRDYSYNEQFF. Complete variable domain (other parts from reference TRBV5-1 and TRBJ2-1): KAGVTQTPRYLIKTRGQQVTLSCSPISGHRSVSWYQQTPGQGLQFLFEYFSETQRNKGNFPGRFSGRQFSNSRSEMNVSTLELGDSALYLCASSTRDYSYNEQFFGPGTRLTVL.

CDR3 bases: TGTGCCAGCCGGCTAGCGGGGAGCAATGAGCAGTTCTTC. As protein: CASRLAGSNEQFF. The genes are TRBV12-3 or TRBV12-4 and TRBJ2-1; the match to TRBD2 covers 9 bases. With V trimmed by 8 bases and J by 6 bases, 5 bases remained unmatched. CDR3 length equals 13 residues.

The chain carries TRBV30 and TRBJ2-7, with D possibly matching TRBD1 (7 bases). The CDR3 is made up of 15 amino acids. Trimming pared 0 bases from V and 5 bases from J, leaving 17 bases between. Germline CDR1 GTSNPN, CDR2 SVGIG (reference sequence). As DNA, the CDR3 is TGTGCCTGGAGTGTAGGGAGCAGGGGGGACCACGAGCAGTACTTC. This sequence encodes CAWSVGSRGDHEQYF. The full variable domain, its missing parts supplied by reference TRBV30 and TRBJ2-7, is SQTIHQWPATLVQPVGSPLSLECTVEGTSNPNLYWYRQAAGRGLQLLFYSVGIGQISSEVPQNLSASRPQDRQFILSSKKLLLSDSGFYLCAWSVGSRGDHEQYFGPGTRLTVT.